This entry is about one T cell receptor beta chain. This record belongs to a study of brain T cells in children with intractable seizures. Using immunoSEQ multiplex PCR, the repertoire was profiled, and TCRdb retains in-frame clones only, with some absent. The sample has approximately 23,000 clones, 85% to 95% seen once. The CDR3 is 16 amino acids. CDR1 SNHLY and CDR2 FYNNEI come from the germline V gene. V lost 8 bases and J lost 6; bases outside the gene matches: 16. Sequencing was performed on peripheral blood, taken at surgery. The rearrangement links TRBV2 to TRBJ2-3; 8 bases fit TRBD2. The sequence was obtained from a boy aged 10-17 years with focal cortical dysplasia and intractable seizures. CDR3 residues: CASDLAAGGGPDTQYF. Written as DNA, the CDR3 is TGTGCCAGCGACTTGGCGGCGGGAGGAGGACCGGATACGCAGTATTTT.